This is a list of T cell receptor beta chains from one sample in a study of cytomegalovirus exposure and HLA in healthy donors. The method was immunoSEQ multiplex PCR; TCRdb's version includes in-frame clones alone and lacks a portion of them. Of over 150,000 clones in the sample, around 63% are singletons; the top ten hold 4% to 5.5%. Sequencing used PBMCs. These receptor sequences come from a woman younger than 30 in good health and CMV-seropositive. CDR3s leave out the opening cysteine and the closing phenylalanine or tryptophan.

v_call	j_call	cdr3_aa
TRBV7-9	TRBJ1-1	ASSSDRPNLVAF
TRBV19	TRBJ1-5	ASSIPGGNQPQH
TRBV5-1	TRBJ2-6	ASSLIPLAGVGGANVLT
TRBV10-3	TRBJ2-7	AIREALTREDFDEQY
TRBV4-3	TRBJ2-2	ASSPFNTGELF
TRBV28	TRBJ1-2	ASSFSGYGYT
TRBV5-4	TRBJ2-1	ASSLFGGGANEQF
TRBV30	TRBJ1-2	ALEVGDGYT
TRBV28	TRBJ2-3	ASTDGAGHTQY
TRBV6-6	TRBJ2-7	ASSPAGPSYEQY
TRBV5-4	TRBJ2-6	ASSPTTGTGSSGANVLT
TRBV5-1	TRBJ1-4	ASSLAGGAVNEKLF
TRBV5-3	TRBJ1-1	ARSLGLPGQGSYTEAF
TRBV6-5	TRBJ2-2	ASRPGHLVTGELF
TRBV19	TRBJ1-5	ASSIPTGNQPQH
TRBV6-1	TRBJ2-5	ASTGLGETQY
TRBV6-1	.	ASSEGTGGSEQY
TRBV9	TRBJ1-2	ASSPPAARLYT
TRBV27	TRBJ2-7	ASSFSGTGWYEQY
TRBV6-1	TRBJ2-1	ASSVEATYNEQF
TRBV30	TRBJ2-7	AYQGTSGSAYEQY
TRBV4-2	TRBJ2-1	ASSQDGGGDYNEQF
TRBV2	TRBJ2-4	ASSRGAKNIQY
TRBV11-1	TRBJ1-1	ASSLAWGEDTEAF
TRBV5-1	TRBJ1-1	ASSLAAGPNTEAF
TRBV7-9	TRBJ1-2	ASSPMGQGTVRGYT
TRBV7-2	TRBJ1-5	ASSRNRGGNQPQH
TRBV12-5	TRBJ1-1	ASWQGNTEAF
TRBV19	TRBJ2-7	ASSIVDGRTDFSYEQY
TRBV5-6	TRBJ1-2	ATRSGQGYFRGYT
TRBV5-1	TRBJ2-7	ASAGTGAYEQY
TRBV6-4	TRBJ2-1	ATAEIAGEYNEQF
TRBV25-1	TRBJ1-3	ASSPRGSSGNTIY
TRBV7-2	TRBJ2-7	ASSPGQVYEQY
TRBV30	TRBJ2-7	AWSFGGTLREQY
TRBV25-1	TRBJ2-6	ASSPSGANVLT
TRBV4-2	TRBJ1-2	ASSQDQGRLEGYT
TRBV4-3	TRBJ1-4	ASSQGGINRGEKLF
TRBV5-4	TRBJ1-5	ASSDRQVPYQPQH
TRBV5-6	TRBJ1-2	ASLGGTNYGYT
TRBV30	TRBJ1-4	AWTGTNEKLF
TRBV2	TRBJ2-7	ASGLAGISYEQY
TRBV2	TRBJ1-1	ASSRQGLNTEAF
TRBV19	TRBJ1-1	ASTWGGNTEAF
TRBV4-1	TRBJ2-1	ASSHNWGLAGGSSYNEQF
TRBV6-6	TRBJ2-1	ASSYDSRVINEQF
TRBV6-6	TRBJ1-4	AITQGYRAGEGKLF
TRBV19	TRBJ1-4	ASSIEGTAGDEKLF
TRBV11-2	TRBJ2-7	ASSLSSYEQY
TRBV9	TRBJ2-1	ASSVVRGDGNEQF
TRBV7-2	TRBJ1-1	ASSPMTGNTEAF
TRBV7-7	.	ASSLGQGDEQY
TRBV27	TRBJ1-5	ASSLVARQPQH
TRBV5-1	TRBJ1-1	ASSFQGTTEAF
TRBV9	TRBJ2-5	ASIILAEETQY
TRBV10-3	TRBJ1-5	AISDREGQPQH